This record covers a single T cell receptor (beta chain). The entry originates in a study of blood T cell repertoires in COVID-19. Overall study: Spain, Italy and the United States supplied samples that represented acute and convalescent COVID-19. T cells, B-cell-depleted T cells, or PBMCs provided the cDNA or gDNA that served as material.

After removal of 8 bases from V and 11 bases from J, the junction contained 12 bases not matched to a gene. The CDR3 runs to 13 residues. Germline loops: CDR1 SNHLY, CDR2 FYNNEI. Data came from immunoSEQ multiplex PCR; TCRdb stores just in-frame clones and leaves some out. The sample records about 180,000 clones, approximately 86% being singletons. Material: peripheral blood. V and J are TRBV2 and TRBJ1-2; the match to TRBD1 covers 9 bases. The sequence was obtained from a woman in her thirties with active or convalescent COVID-19. CDR3 nucleotides: TGTGCCAGCGGTCAGGGACAGGGAATAGGATACACCTTC. As protein: CASGQGQGIGYTF.